Below, 22 T cell receptor beta chains from the same sample are listed, as sequenced in a study of CDR3 diversity in severe acne. TCRdb redid the calling of the PCR reads with MiXCR, one entry per CDR3 protein. The sample carries more than 80,000 distinct CDR3 sequences, about 53% recorded once. Source material: blood. All receptors come from a male donor with severe acne vulgaris.

This clonotype came up many times. This rearrangement joins TRBV7-8 to TRBJ2-1; TRBD1 matches at 9 bases. The V segment lost 6 bases and the J segment 2 bases; nucleotides outside the gene matches: 5. Germline CDR1 is SGHVS and CDR2 is FQNEAQ. This CDR3 region has 15 residues. The CDR3 bases are TGTGCCAGCAGATCCCGGACAGGGGCCTACAATGAGCAGTTCTTC. Translation: CASRSRTGAYNEQFF.

This CDR3 reads CASSEDREDQPQHF. CDR3 bases: TGTGCCAGCAGTGAGGACAGGGAGGATCAGCCCCAGCATTTT. The chain uses TRBV6-1 and TRBJ1-5; 8 bases are a match to TRBD1. Per germline, CDR1 MNHNS and CDR2 SASEGT. The CDR3 sequence is 14 residues long. V gave up 3 bases and J gave up 5 bases; unmatched junction bases: 3.

The CDR3 coding sequence is TGTGCCAGCGGTCAGGAAAAACTGTTTTTT. Protein: CASGQEKLFF. The rearrangement joins TRBV2 to TRBJ1-4; D is undetermined. CDR1 is SNHLY, CDR2 FYNNEI, per germline. This CDR3 comprises 10 residues. V shed 8 bases and J shed 8 bases, with 6 bases lying between them.

This clonotype was seen a handful of times. The chain has TRBV12-3 or TRBV12-4 and TRBJ2-2, with 12 bases matching TRBD2. This CDR3 region has 17 residues. The trim removed 1 base at V and 5 bases at J, leaving 5 bases unmatched. The CDR3 nucleotides read TGTGCCAGCAGTTTAGTACTAGCGGGAGGTAGGACCGGGGAGCTGTTTTTT. It yields the protein CASSLVLAGGRTGELFF.

There are many counts of this clonotype. The chain carries TRBV2 and TRBJ2-3; the D is unclear. This CDR3 spans 13 amino acids. CDR1 and CDR2 (germline): SNHLY, FYNNEI. Trimming shortened V by 10 bases and J by 6 bases, and 17 bases separated the two germline ends. DNA of the CDR3: TGTGCCACCATCGGACCTATCGGTGATACGCAGTATTTT. The encoded protein is CATIGPIGDTQYF. Looking up the rest from reference TRBV2 and TRBJ2-3 gives the full variable domain: EPEVTQTPSHQVTQMGQEVILRCVPISNHLYFYWYRQILGQKVEFLVSFYNNEISEKSEIFDDQFSVERPDGSNFTLKIRSTKLEDSAMYFCATIGPIGDTQYFGPGTRLTVL.

A single count supports this clonotype. A much larger clone differs by one base, so this may be a read error. V usage is TRBV19 and J usage is TRBJ2-1; TRBD1 agrees at 7 bases. CDR1 and CDR2 from the germline V gene are LNHDA and SQIVND (reference sequence). V shed 9 bases and J 9 bases; nucleotides not matched to a gene: 20. The CDR3 consists of 16 residues. CDR3 in DNA: TGTGCCAGCAGCTTCGCTGACAGGGTGGTCCACAGTGAGCAGTTCTTC. Translating it yields CASSFADRVVHSEQFF.

The CDR3 reads CASSWTSRVTDTQYF. CDR3 nucleotides: TGTGCCAGTAGTTGGACAAGCAGGGTCACAGATACGCAGTATTTT. The genes are TRBV19 and TRBJ2-3, with a weak D call TRBD1 (5 bases). Per the germline V gene, CDR1 is LNHDA and CDR2 is SQIVND (reference sequence). Between the trimmed V and J ends, which lost 5 bases and 2 bases, there was a span of 14 bases. This CDR3 is built from 15 residues.

This rearrangement joins TRBV10-3 to TRBJ2-2; a possible D gene is TRBD1 (5 bases). Per germline, CDR1 ENHRY and CDR2 SYGVKD. The CDR3 spans 12 residues. The germline V and J ends were trimmed by 2 bases and 7 bases, with 5 bases remaining between them. DNA for the CDR3: TGTGCCATCAGTGAGGACAGCGGGGAGCTGTTTTTT. It encodes CAISEDSGELFF.

This chain joins TRBV29-1 and TRBJ2-7; 7 bases line up with TRBD1. CDR1 SQVTM and CDR2 ANQGSEA come from the germline V gene. The CDR3 covers 13 residues. The J segment lost 2 bases and the V segment lost 5 bases, leaving 6 bases of the junction unmatched. DNA of the CDR3: TGCAGCGTTCTCGGTACAGGGGCCTACGAGCAGTACTTC. Residues: CSVLGTGAYEQYF.

A few counts support this clonotype. J is TRBJ1-1 and V is TRBV5-1, with D perhaps TRBD1 (6 bases). The CDR3 length is 16 residues. Germline CDR1 reads SGHRS; CDR2 reads YFSETQ. V lost 4 bases and J 1 base, leaving 17 bases between the germline ends. The CDR3 sequence is CASSPPGARGNTEAFF. The CDR3 coding sequence is TGCGCCAGCAGCCCCCCGGGGGCCAGGGGGAACACTGAAGCTTTCTTT.

On this clonotype itself: A read error may be the cause here, since a much bigger clone is one base away. The V gene is TRBV7-2, the J gene TRBJ2-3; no definite D call. V lost 3 bases and J lost 1, with 5 bases in between. The CDR3 sequence is 13 residues long. Germline V CDR1 and CDR2: SGHTA, FQGNSA. CDR3 DNA sequence: TGTGCCAGCAGCTTGACCTGCACAGATACGCAGTATTTT. It translates to CASSLTCTDTQYF.

This clonotype was seen ten or more times. The DNA of the CDR3 is TGTGCCAGCGGACCTGACGGGCGGTCGACAGATACGCAGTATTTT. Encoded protein: CASGPDGRSTDTQYF. The rearrangement links TRBV6-6 to TRBJ2-3; D not certain. V lost 8 bases and J 3 bases, leaving 18 bases between the germline ends. The V gene's germline CDR1 is MNHNY and CDR2 SVGAGI (reference sequence). The CDR3 spans 15 residues.

In the case of this clonotype: Its ends do not fully match the called genes, so a read error is possible. The chain is built from TRBV25-1 and TRBJ1-4; 10 bases align to TRBD1. Germline lookup yields CDR1 MGHDK and CDR2 SYGVNS. The CDR3 is made up of 15 amino acids. The CDR3 DNA reads TGTGCCAGCGGTGAATGGGACAGGGGAAATGAAAAACTGTTTTTT. The encoded protein is CASGEWDRGNEKLFF.

The rearrangement joins TRBV15 to TRBJ2-3; 10 bases are shared with TRBD2. V dropped 7 bases and J dropped 11; count of bases not matched to a gene: 15. The CDR3 totals 15 residues. The germline CDR1 and CDR2 sequences are LNHNV and YYDKDF (reference sequence). In DNA, the CDR3 is TGTGCCACCAACCCTAGCGGGAGCTCCTACAATGAGCAGTATTTT. Residues: CATNPSGSSYNEQYF. The full variable domain, rest sourced from reference TRBV15 and TRBJ2-3, is DAMVIQNPRYQVTQFGKPVTLSCSQTLNHNVMYWYQQKSSQAPKLLFHYYDKDFNNEADTPDNFQSRRPNTSFCFLDIRSPGLGDTAMYLCATNPSGSSYNEQYFGPGTRLTVL.

Turning to this clonotype: This clone may be a read error of a much larger clone one base away. The chain couples TRBV5-4 to TRBJ2-5; no definite D call. Per the germline V gene, CDR1 is SGHNT and CDR2 is YYREEE (reference sequence). CDR3 length equals 13 residues. CDR3 nucleotide sequence: TGTGCCAGCAGCTTGACCGGGCTTGAGACCCAGTGCTTC. This encodes CASSLTGLETQCF.

This clonotype was recorded many times. This chain uses TRBV10-1 with TRBJ2-2; D ambiguous. The germline CDR1 and CDR2 sequences are WNHNN and SYGVQD (reference sequence). Trimming took 2 bases from V and 5 from J, leaving 6 bases between them. This CDR3 is 13 amino acids long. In DNA, the CDR3 is TGCGCCAGCAGTGAGATCGGGACCGGGGAGCTGTTTTTT. Translation: CASSEIGTGELFF.

The chain employs TRBV12-5 and TRBJ2-7; possibly TRBD1 or TRBD2 for D (5 bases each). V lost 2 bases to trimming and J lost 2 bases, with 22 bases between them. Germline V gives CDR1 LGHNT, CDR2 FRNRAP. The CDR3 spans 18 residues. The CDR3 DNA sequence: TGTGCTAGTGGTTTGTCTACGGGGCCGAATGGTGTCGCCTACGAGCAGTACTTC. Encoded protein: CASGLSTGPNGVAYEQYF.

On this clonotype itself: Since a much larger clone is just one base distant, this may be a read error. The V call is TRBV19, the J call TRBJ2-5, with D tentatively TRBD1 (5 bases). This CDR3 is built from 13 residues. Germline CDR1 LNHDA, CDR2 SQIVND (reference sequence). The CDR3: CASRSRDRETQHF. CDR3 nucleotides: TGTGCCAGTAGGTCCCGAGACAGAGAGACCCAGCACTTC.

The J gene is TRBJ2-5, the V gene TRBV20-1, with 9 positions matching TRBD1. CDR3 length equals 13 residues. The V gene end was trimmed by 6 bases and the J gene end by 7 bases; junction bases not matched to a gene: 9. Germline V gene data show CDR1 as DFQATT and CDR2 as SNEGSKA (reference sequence). The CDR3 protein is CSAPTGGGVTQYF. The CDR3, as DNA: TGCAGTGCGCCGACAGGGGGGGGGGTGACCCAGTACTTC.

CDR3 nucleotides: TGCAGTGCCGACGCAGGGATCGGCTATGGCTACACCTTC. This translates into CSADAGIGYGYTF. V usage is TRBV20-1 and J usage is TRBJ1-2, with D tentatively TRBD1 (5 bases). Germline CDR1 DFQATT, CDR2 SNEGSKA (reference sequence). This CDR3 comprises 13 residues. V lost 6 bases and J lost 4, with 15 bases in between.

The V gene is TRBV10-3, the J gene TRBJ2-7, with TRBD1 matching over 8 bases. The V segment lost 10 bases and the J segment 5 bases; nucleotides outside the gene matches: 4. There are 11 residues in the CDR3. Germline loops: CDR1 ENHRY, CDR2 SYGVKD. The DNA for the CDR3 is TGTGCCAGCCAGGGGGCCAACGAGCAGTACTTC. It is translated as CASQGANEQYF.

The chain carries TRBV3-1 and TRBJ2-1, with 9 bases that match TRBD1. Germline CDR1 reads LGHDT; CDR2 reads YNNKEL (reference sequence). V was pared by 2 bases and J by 6 bases, with 5 bases of the junction left unmatched. This CDR3 has 15 residues. In DNA form, the CDR3 reads TGTGCCAGCAGCCAACTACAGGGGGCCGCCAATGAGCAGTTCTTC. It codes for CASSQLQGAANEQFF.